This T cell receptor (beta chain) was sequenced for a study of T cell repertoires in cytomegalovirus infection. Whole-study context: Indications came from public TCR beta signatures; they pointed to CMV infection and to a matching HLA type.

General study results and limits: Identification of carriers of CMV plus the relevant HLA was performed using cumulative public TCR beta family frequency. HLA-C-restricted CMV clonotypes gave the most frequent clonotype in two of eight donors.

Trimming left V 6 bases short and J 2 bases short, with 11 bases between. The CDR3 has 13 residues. Germline CDR1 reads SGHTA; CDR2 reads FQGNSA. One entry per CDR3 protein, called by TCRdb with MiXCR from the reads. The table has about 310,000 distinct CDR3 sequences, roughly 15% seen once. This clonotype was seen many times. Its antigen is not identified. This chain links TRBV7-2 with TRBJ2-7, with D unresolved. This receptor was taken from a human donor in good health (CMV status not recorded). Some clones in this sample may be carry-over from other donors' samples. The sample consisted of PBMCs. The DNA for the CDR3 is TGTGCCAGCAGTTTCGTACCTGCCTACGAGCAGTACTTC. Amino acids: CASSFVPAYEQYF. The full variable domain, its missing parts supplied by reference TRBV7-2 and TRBJ2-7, is GAGVSQSPSNKVTEKGKDVELRCDPISGHTALYWYRQSLGQGLEFLIYFQGNSAPDKSGLPSDRFSAERTGGSVSTLTIQRTQQEDSAVYLCASSFVPAYEQYFGPGTRLTVT.